This T cell receptor beta chain was captured in a study of cytomegalovirus exposure and HLA in healthy donors. Across the whole study: Researchers found that approximately 80% of under 450 genotyped donors fell within the Caucasian-associated ancestry cluster. Regarding the study as a whole: It has been reported that TCR beta sequences accurately predicted the HLA-A and HLA-B alleles of most subjects. When analyzed later, the rates of TCR association showed variation by HLA locus, with DRB1 the most and HLA-C the fewest. Several of the most significant clusters were apparently associated with common viral pathogens in a later analysis.

Note on this clone: Its target is unknown.

The primer mix had 60 Vbeta and 13 Jbeta primers. Sequenced by immunoSEQ multiplex PCR; TCRdb stores in-frame clones only, minus some. The sample lists more than 150,000 clones, about 90% seen once, with roughly 0.24% in the top ten. The TCR was taken from a girl in the first two years of life in good health and CMV-seronegative. The sample consisted of PBMCs.

The CDR3 DNA reads as TGTGCCAGCAGTTACTCGAGCCAGGGCAGGGCCGGGGAGCTGTTTTTT. Protein sequence: CASSYSSQGRAGELFF. The V and J genes are TRBV6-6 and TRBJ2-2, with D maybe TRBD1 (5 bases). The CDR3 totals 16 residues. In germline, CDR1 is MNHNY, CDR2 SVGAGI (reference sequence). The V gene lost 0 bases and the J gene lost 6 bases, with 14 bases spanning the gap.